This TCR beta chain was obtained from a study of cytomegalovirus exposure and HLA in healthy donors. V lost 0 bases and J lost 4, with 6 bases in between. The CDR3 is 13 residues long. Germline V gene sequence: CDR1 GTSNPN, CDR2 SVGIG (reference sequence). Study observations and caveats: The Asian-associated ancestry cluster reportedly had fewer N-insertions than the roughly 670-donor mean in a later analysis. Sequences of the TCR beta chain were said to predict the HLA-A and HLA-B alleles of most subjects accurately.

The PCR was carried out with 60 Vbeta primers and 13 Jbeta primers. Data came from immunoSEQ multiplex PCR; TCRdb stores just in-frame clones and leaves some out. The sample lists over 50,000 clones, just under 85% occurring once. Worth noting for this clone: Its antigen is unidentified.

The receptor was derived from a man in his forties in good health and CMV-seronegative. The V call is TRBV30, the J call TRBJ1-4, with D uncertain. The sample consisted of PBMCs. The CDR3 is CAWSVLFNEKLFF. The CDR3 region has the DNA TGTGCCTGGAGTGTACTCTTTAATGAAAAACTGTTTTTT.